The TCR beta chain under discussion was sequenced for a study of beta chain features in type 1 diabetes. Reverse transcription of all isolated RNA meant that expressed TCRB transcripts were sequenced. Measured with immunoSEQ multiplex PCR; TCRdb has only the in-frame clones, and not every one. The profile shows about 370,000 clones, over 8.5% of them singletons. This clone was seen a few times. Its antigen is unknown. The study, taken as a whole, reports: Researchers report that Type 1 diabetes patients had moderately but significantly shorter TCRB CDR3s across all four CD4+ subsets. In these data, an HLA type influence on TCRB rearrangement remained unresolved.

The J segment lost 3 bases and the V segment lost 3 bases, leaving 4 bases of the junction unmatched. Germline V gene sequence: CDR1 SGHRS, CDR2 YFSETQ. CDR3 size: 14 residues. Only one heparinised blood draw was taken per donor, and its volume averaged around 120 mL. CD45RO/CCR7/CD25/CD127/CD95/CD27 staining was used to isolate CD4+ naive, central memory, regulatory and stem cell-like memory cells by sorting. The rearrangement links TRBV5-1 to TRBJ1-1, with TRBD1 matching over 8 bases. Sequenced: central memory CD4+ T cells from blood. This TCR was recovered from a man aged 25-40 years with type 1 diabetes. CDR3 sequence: CASSSQQGDTEAFF. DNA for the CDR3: TGCGCCAGCAGCTCGCAACAGGGGGACACTGAAGCTTTCTTT.